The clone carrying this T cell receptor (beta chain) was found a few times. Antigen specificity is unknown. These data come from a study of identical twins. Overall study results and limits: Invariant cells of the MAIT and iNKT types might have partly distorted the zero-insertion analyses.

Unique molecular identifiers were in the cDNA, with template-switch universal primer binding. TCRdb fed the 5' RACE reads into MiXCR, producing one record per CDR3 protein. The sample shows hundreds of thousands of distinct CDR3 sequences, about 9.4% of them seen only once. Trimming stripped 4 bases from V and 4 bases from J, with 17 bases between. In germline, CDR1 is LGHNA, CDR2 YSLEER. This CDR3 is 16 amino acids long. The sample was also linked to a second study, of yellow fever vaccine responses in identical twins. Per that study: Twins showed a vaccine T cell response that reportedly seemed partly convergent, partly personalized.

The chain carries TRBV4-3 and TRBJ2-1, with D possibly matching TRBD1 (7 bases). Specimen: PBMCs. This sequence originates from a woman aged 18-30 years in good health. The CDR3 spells CASSLRQGGGYNEQFF. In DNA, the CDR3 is TGCGCCAGCAGCCTGCGACAGGGAGGAGGGTACAATGAGCAGTTCTTC.